The following is a T cell receptor beta chain sequence with its context. Its target is not known. Its ends do not fully match the called genes, so a read error is possible. The CDR3 runs to 14 residues. Germline-derived CDR1 and CDR2 are DFQATT and SNEGSKA (reference sequence). This specimen comes from a study of tumor and adjacent non-tumor tissue in lung cancer. Points from the study as a whole: Tumor repertoires had a smaller top 100 clone share than normal lung.

RNA was extracted from bulk tissue without any cell sorting. This non-tumor lung sample came from over 3 cm beyond the tumor edge. TCRbeta libraries were built with three rounds of nested PCR, modified from ARM-PCR. MiXCR was run by TCRdb on the multiplex PCR reads, yielding one entry per CDR3 protein. The table records approximately 62,000 distinct CDR3 sequences, roughly 57% of them present only once. This clonotype originated in a man aged 70-80 years with non-small cell lung cancer. Sequenced sample: distant non-tumor lung tissue. The chain couples TRBV20-1 to TRBJ2-3, with TRBD2 as a possible D gene (6 bases). CDR3 sequence (DNA): TGCAGTGCTAGCCTTAGCGGAGCGGAAGATGCGCAGTATTTT. It yields the protein CSASLSGAEDAQYF.